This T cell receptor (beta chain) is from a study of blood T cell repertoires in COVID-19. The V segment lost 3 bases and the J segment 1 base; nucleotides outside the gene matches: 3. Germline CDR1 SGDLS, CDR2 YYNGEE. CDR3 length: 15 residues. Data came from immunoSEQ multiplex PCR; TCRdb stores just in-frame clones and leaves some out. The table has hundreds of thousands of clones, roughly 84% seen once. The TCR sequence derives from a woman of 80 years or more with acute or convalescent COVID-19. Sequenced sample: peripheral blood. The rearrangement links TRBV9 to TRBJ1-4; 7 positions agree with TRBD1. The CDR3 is CASSENRGTNEKLFF. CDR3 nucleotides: TGTGCCAGCAGCGAAAACAGGGGAACTAATGAAAAACTGTTTTTT.